The 16 T cell receptor beta chains below all came from one sample that was sequenced in a study of cytomegalovirus exposure and HLA in healthy donors. TCRdb's table, derived via immunoSEQ multiplex PCR, lists solely in-frame clones and lacks some. The sample has roughly 100,000 clones, 70% to 90% seen once. Sample: PBMCs. Source of these receptors: a woman aged 18-30 years in good health and CMV-seropositive.

This chain uses TRBV9 with TRBJ2-5; no firm D call. Germline V gene sequence: CDR1 SGDLS, CDR2 YYNGEE. The CDR3 spans 14 residues. The V end was cut by 2 bases, the J end by 0 bases, with 8 bases between. As DNA, the CDR3 is TGTGCCAGCAGCGTTAATTCCTACCAAGAGACCCAGTACTTC. Protein sequence: CASSVNSYQETQYF.

V and J are TRBV4-2 and TRBJ1-4; D ambiguous. CDR3 length equals 15 residues. With 4 bases removed from V and 0 bases from J, the gap between germline ends came to 9 bases. Germline V gene sequence: CDR1 LGHNA, CDR2 YNFKEQ. The CDR3 here is CASSRRAATNEKLFF. The DNA for the CDR3 is TGTGCCAGCAGCCGGCGGGCTGCAACTAATGAAAAACTGTTTTTT.

V gene TRBV27 combines with J gene TRBJ1-2; no clear D gene. Germline loops: CDR1 MNHEY, CDR2 SMNVEV (reference sequence). The V and J ends lost 5 bases and 4 bases respectively, with 26 bases between them. The CDR3 extends over 18 amino acids. As DNA, the CDR3 is TGTGCCAGCAGTCTGCGCCCGGGTGGGTCCGGGTTAATCTATGGCTACACCTTC. Protein sequence: CASSLRPGGSGLIYGYTF.

DNA for the CDR3: TGTGCCAGCAGCCTGATTTGGCAAGCGGGGGCCACCGGGGAGCTGTTTTTT. This sequence encodes CASSLIWQAGATGELFF. The chain couples TRBV13 to TRBJ2-2; TRBD2 agrees at 8 bases. The J segment lost 4 bases and the V segment lost 5 bases, leaving 12 bases of the junction unmatched. Germline CDR1 reads PRHDT; CDR2 reads FYEKMQ (reference sequence). The CDR3 consists of 17 residues.

The rearrangement links TRBV4-2 to TRBJ1-6; TRBD1 matches 7 bases. The CDR3 sequence is 16 residues long. The trim removed 0 bases at V and 4 bases at J, leaving 3 bases unmatched. The V gene's germline CDR1 is LGHNA and CDR2 YNFKEQ. The chain's CDR3 is CASSQDETGYNSPLHF. The CDR3 DNA reads as TGTGCCAGCAGCCAAGATGAGACAGGGTATAATTCACCCCTCCACTTT.

This CDR3 reads CASSSLGTSTDTQYF. CDR3 sequence (DNA): TGTGCCAGCAGTTCACTCGGGACTAGCACAGATACGCAGTATTTT. V gene TRBV25-1 combines with J gene TRBJ2-3; a weak D match, TRBD2 (6 bases). The germline V and J ends were trimmed by 5 bases and 0 bases, with 12 bases remaining between them. CDR1 MGHDK and CDR2 SYGVNS come from the germline V gene. There are 15 residues in the CDR3.

The V call is TRBV30, the J call TRBJ2-7; the match to TRBD2 covers 9 bases. This CDR3 region has 18 residues. J lost 0 bases, V lost 3 bases, and 15 bases had no gene match. In germline, CDR1 is GTSNPN, CDR2 SVGIG (reference sequence). CDR3 amino acids: CAWSGVTSGRRSSYEQYF. The CDR3 region has the DNA TGTGCCTGGAGCGGGGTTACAAGCGGGAGGCGTAGCTCCTACGAGCAGTACTTC.

V and J are TRBV10-3 and TRBJ1-1, with D unresolved. Trimming cost V 5 bases and J 3 bases, with 4 bases left between them. The CDR3 is 11 residues long. Germline lookup yields CDR1 ENHRY and CDR2 SYGVKD. The CDR3 nucleotides are TGTGCCATCAGTCGGGACACTGAAGCTTTCTTT. Residues: CAISRDTEAFF.

The chain combines TRBV12-5 with TRBJ2-3; 12 bases line up with TRBD2. Trimming cost V 11 bases and J 0 bases; bases outside gene matches: 12. The CDR3 consists of 17 residues. Germline values: CDR1 LGHNT, CDR2 FRNRAP. CDR3 coding DNA: TGTGCTTGGCCTAGCGGGAGGGAGGTCCGTAGCACAGATACGCAGTATTTT. It yields the protein CAWPSGREVRSTDTQYF.

The gene calls are TRBV4-1 and TRBJ2-7; 10 positions match TRBD1. The germline V gene has CDR1 MGHRA and CDR2 YSYEKL. The CDR3 runs 14 residues. Germline trimming cut 5 bases from V and 4 bases from J; bases unmatched to any gene: 5. DNA of the CDR3: TGCGCCAGCAGCACCGGGACAGGGGCGTACGAGCAGTACTTC. Translating it yields CASSTGTGAYEQYF.

The V gene is TRBV11-2, the J gene TRBJ2-7; 11 bases agree with TRBD2. The CDR3 loop spans 14 amino acids. The germline V gene has CDR1 SGHAT and CDR2 FQNNGV. V gave up 6 bases and J gave up 6 bases; unmatched junction bases: 7. CDR3 nucleotides: TGTGCCAGCAGACCAACTAGCGGGGGTAGCGAGCAGTACTTC. It is translated as CASRPTSGGSEQYF.

The gene calls are TRBV6-1 and TRBJ1-3, with 8 bases fitting TRBD1. Unmatched junction bases numbered 6, after V lost 9 bases and J lost 2 bases. Germline assignment: CDR1 MNHNS and CDR2 SASEGT. This CDR3 contains 14 residues. CDR3 nucleotide sequence: TGTGCCAGTAGAACAGGGGGGACTGGAAACACCATATATTTT. It yields the protein CASRTGGTGNTIYF.

The chain employs TRBV6-1 and TRBJ2-5, with TRBD2 as a possible D gene (6 bases). The CDR3 extends over 11 amino acids. Germline V CDR1 and CDR2: MNHNS, SASEGT. The V end was cut by 8 bases, the J end by 5 bases, with 9 bases between. CDR3 in amino acids: CASRRGETQYF. The CDR3, as DNA: TGTGCCAGCCGGAGGGGCGAGACCCAGTACTTC.

This chain uses TRBV28 with TRBJ2-1; D unresolved. V shed 2 bases and J shed 0 bases, with 8 bases lying between them. The CDR3 is made up of 15 amino acids. CDR1 is MDHEN and CDR2 is SYDVKM in the germline V gene. The CDR3 region is CASSLASSSYNEQFF. In DNA form, the CDR3 reads TGTGCCAGCAGTTTAGCTTCCAGCTCCTACAATGAGCAGTTCTTC.

This clone was recorded only once. V usage is TRBV29-1 and J usage is TRBJ2-1; no clear D gene. This CDR3 is built from 14 residues. Trimming removed 4 bases at V and 0 bases at J, with 10 bases between. CDR1 SQVTM and CDR2 ANQGSEA come from the germline V gene. CDR3 nucleotides: TGCAGCGTTGCCGGCGGCCTCTCCTACAATGAGCAGTTCTTC. Translating it yields CSVAGGLSYNEQFF.

This chain links TRBV9 with TRBJ2-3, with D perhaps matching TRBD2 (6 bases). Trimming left V 0 bases short and J 0 bases short, with 8 bases between. Germline V CDR1 and CDR2: SGDLS, YYNGEE. This CDR3 is 15 amino acids long. CDR3 sequence: CASSVGLGSTDTQYF. In DNA, the CDR3 is TGTGCCAGCAGCGTAGGACTAGGAAGCACAGATACGCAGTATTTT.